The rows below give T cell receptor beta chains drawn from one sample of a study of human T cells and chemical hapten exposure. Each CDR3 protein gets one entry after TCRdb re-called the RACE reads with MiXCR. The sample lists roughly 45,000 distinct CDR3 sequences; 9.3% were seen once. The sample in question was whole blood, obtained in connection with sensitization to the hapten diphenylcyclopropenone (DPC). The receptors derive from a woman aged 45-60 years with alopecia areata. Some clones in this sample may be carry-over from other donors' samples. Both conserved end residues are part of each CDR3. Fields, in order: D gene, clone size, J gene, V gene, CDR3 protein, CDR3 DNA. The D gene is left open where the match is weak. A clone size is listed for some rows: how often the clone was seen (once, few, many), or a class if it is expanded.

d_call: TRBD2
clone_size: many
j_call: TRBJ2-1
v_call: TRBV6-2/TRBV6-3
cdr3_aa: CASRSPSGNEQFF
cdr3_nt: TGTGCCAGCAGATCCCCTAGCGGGAATGAGCAGTTCTTC

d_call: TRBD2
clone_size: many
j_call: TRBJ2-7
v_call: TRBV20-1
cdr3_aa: CSAFRAGVEQYF
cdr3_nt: TGCAGTGCGTTTCGAGCGGGAGTTGAGCAGTACTTC

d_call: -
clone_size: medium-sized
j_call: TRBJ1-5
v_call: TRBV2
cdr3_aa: CASRGDSSNQPQHF
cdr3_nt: TGTGCCAGCCGGGGGGATAGCAGCAATCAGCCCCAGCATTTT

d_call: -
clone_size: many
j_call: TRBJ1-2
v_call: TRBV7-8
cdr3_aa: CASRQGGQGQLSGYTF
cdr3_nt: TGTGCCAGCAGACAAGGGGGGCAGGGACAACTATCTGGCTACACCTTC

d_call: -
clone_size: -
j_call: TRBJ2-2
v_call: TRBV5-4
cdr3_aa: CASRPEGTGELFF
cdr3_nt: TGTGCCAGCAGACCGGAAGGTACCGGGGAGCTGTTTTTT

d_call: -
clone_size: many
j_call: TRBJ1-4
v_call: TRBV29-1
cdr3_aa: CSAGRGSGEKLFF
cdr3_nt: TGCAGCGCGGGTAGGGGGAGCGGTGAAAAACTGTTTTTT

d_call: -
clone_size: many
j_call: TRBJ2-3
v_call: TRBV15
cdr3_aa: CATSRDKPDTQYF
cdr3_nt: TGTGCCACCAGCAGAGATAAGCCAGATACGCAGTATTTT

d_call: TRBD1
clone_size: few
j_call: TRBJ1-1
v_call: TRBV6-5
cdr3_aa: CASSYSTGGKTEAFF
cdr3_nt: TGTGCCAGCAGTTACTCTACAGGGGGTAAGACTGAAGCTTTCTTT

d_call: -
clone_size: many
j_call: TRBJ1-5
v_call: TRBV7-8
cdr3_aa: CASSLVAGANQPQHF
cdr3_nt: TGTGCCAGCAGCTTAGTGGCAGGGGCAAATCAGCCCCAGCATTTT

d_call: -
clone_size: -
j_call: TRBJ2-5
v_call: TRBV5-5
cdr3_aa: CASSLLGETQYF
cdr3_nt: TGTGCCAGCAGCTTGCTCGGAGAGACCCAGTACTTC

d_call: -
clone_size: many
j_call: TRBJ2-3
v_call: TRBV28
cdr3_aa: CASISGFVADTQYF
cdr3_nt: TGTGCCAGCATTTCAGGGTTTGTTGCAGATACGCAGTATTTT

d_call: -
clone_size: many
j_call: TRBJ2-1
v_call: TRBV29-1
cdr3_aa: CSVESGRGRYNEQFF
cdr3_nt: TGCAGCGTTGAATCCGGGAGAGGGCGTTACAATGAGCAGTTCTTC

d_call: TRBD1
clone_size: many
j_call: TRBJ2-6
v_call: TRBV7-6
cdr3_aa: CASSLYLQGATGANVLTF
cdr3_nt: TGTGCCAGCAGCCTATATCTACAGGGGGCTACTGGGGCCAACGTCCTGACTTTC

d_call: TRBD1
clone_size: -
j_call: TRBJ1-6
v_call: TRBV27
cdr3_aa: CASRIRQGTYSPLHF
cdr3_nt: TGTGCCAGCAGGATCAGACAGGGCACTTATTCACCCCTCCACTTT

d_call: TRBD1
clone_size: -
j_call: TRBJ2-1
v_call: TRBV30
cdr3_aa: CAWTGGLNEQFF
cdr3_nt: TGTGCCTGGACAGGGGGCCTGAATGAGCAGTTCTTC

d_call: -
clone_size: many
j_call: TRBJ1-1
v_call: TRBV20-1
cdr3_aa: CSALLRNTEAFF
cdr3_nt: TGCAGTGCTCTTCTCAGGAACACTGAAGCTTTCTTT

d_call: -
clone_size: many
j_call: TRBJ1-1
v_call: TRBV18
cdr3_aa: CASSPLDSRGAEAFF
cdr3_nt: TGTGCCAGCTCACCTCTGGACAGCCGGGGCGCTGAAGCTTTCTTT

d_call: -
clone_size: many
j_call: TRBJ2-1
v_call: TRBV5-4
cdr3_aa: CASSGRGLGGDEQFF
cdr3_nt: TGTGCCAGCAGCGGACGGGGGCTCGGAGGGGATGAGCAGTTCTTC

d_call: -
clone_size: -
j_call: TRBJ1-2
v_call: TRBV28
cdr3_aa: CASRIAGARGYTF
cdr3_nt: TGTGCCAGCCGGATCGCAGGGGCGCGCGGCTACACCTTC

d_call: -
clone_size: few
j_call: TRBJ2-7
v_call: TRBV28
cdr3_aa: CASSSAAGEQYF
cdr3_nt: TGTGCCAGCAGTTCCGCGGCGGGCGAGCAGTACTTC

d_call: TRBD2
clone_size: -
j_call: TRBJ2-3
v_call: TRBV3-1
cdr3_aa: CASSQDIPLGLAVGADTQYF
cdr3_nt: TGTGCCAGCAGCCAAGATATACCCCTCGGACTAGCGGTAGGTGCAGATACGCAGTATTTT

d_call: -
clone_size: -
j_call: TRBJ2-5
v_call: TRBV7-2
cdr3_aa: CASSTRAETQYF
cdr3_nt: TGTGCCAGCAGCACGCGGGCGGAGACCCAGTACTTC

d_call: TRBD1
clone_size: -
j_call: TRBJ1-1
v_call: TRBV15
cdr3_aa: CATSRLRQGSTEAFF
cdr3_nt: TGTGCCACCAGCAGACTTCGACAGGGGAGTACTGAAGCTTTCTTT

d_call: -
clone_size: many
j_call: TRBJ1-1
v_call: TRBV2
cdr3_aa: CASSEFEEGHTEAFF
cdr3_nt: TGTGCCAGCAGTGAGTTTGAGGAGGGTCACACTGAAGCTTTCTTT

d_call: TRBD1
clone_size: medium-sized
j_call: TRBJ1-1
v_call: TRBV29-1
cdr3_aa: CSVTDRVTEAFF
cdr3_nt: TGCAGCGTTACGGACAGGGTCACTGAAGCTTTCTTT

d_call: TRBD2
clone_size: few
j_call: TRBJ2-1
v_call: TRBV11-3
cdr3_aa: CASSLEALAGGKDEQFF
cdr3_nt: TGTGCCAGCAGCTTAGAGGCCCTAGCGGGAGGTAAAGATGAGCAGTTCTTC

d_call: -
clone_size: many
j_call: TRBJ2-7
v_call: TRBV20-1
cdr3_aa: CSASAGLEQYF
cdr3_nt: TGCAGTGCTAGTGCCGGACTCGAGCAGTACTTC

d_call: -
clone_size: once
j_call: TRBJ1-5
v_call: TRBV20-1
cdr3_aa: CSASGGLNQPQHF
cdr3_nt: TGCAGTGCTAGTGGGGGGCTCAATCAGCCCCAGCATTTT

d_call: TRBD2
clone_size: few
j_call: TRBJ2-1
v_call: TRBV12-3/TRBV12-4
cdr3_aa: CASSLYLAGVDEQFF
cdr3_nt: TGTGCCAGCAGTTTATACCTAGCGGGAGTAGATGAGCAGTTCTTC

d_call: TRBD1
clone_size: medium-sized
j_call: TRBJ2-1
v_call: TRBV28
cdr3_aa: CASSFRGLEQFF
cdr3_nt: TGTGCCAGCAGTTTTAGGGGGCTTGAGCAGTTCTTC

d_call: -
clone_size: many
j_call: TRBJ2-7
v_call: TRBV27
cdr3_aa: CASSLFPTVYEQYF
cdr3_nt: TGTGCCAGCAGTTTATTTCCCACGGTCTACGAGCAGTACTTC

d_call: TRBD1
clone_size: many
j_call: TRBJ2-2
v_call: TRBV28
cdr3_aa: CATQGDTGELFF
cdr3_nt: TGTGCCACCCAGGGGGACACCGGGGAGCTGTTTTTT

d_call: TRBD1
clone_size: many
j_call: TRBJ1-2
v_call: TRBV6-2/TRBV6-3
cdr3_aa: CASSYRDREDPNYGYTF
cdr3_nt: TGTGCCAGCAGTTACCGGGACAGGGAGGACCCTAACTATGGCTACACCTTC

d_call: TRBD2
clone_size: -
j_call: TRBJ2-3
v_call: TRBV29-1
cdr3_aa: CSVVSSGRTDTQYF
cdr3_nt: TGCAGCGTTGTTTCAAGCGGGAGAACAGATACGCAGTATTTT

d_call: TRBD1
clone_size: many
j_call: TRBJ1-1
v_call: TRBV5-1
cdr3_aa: CASSQKDRAANTEAFF
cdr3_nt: TGCGCCAGCAGCCAGAAAGACAGGGCAGCAAACACTGAAGCTTTCTTT

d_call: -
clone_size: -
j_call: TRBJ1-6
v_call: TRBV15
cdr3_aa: CATSRDRLGGRSYNSPLHF
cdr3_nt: TGTGCCACCAGCAGAGATCGATTGGGGGGACGTTCCTATAATTCACCCCTCCACTTT

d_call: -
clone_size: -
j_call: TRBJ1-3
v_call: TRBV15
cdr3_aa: CATSRGTYSGNTIYF
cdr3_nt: TGTGCCACCAGCCGGGGGACATACTCTGGAAACACCATATATTTT

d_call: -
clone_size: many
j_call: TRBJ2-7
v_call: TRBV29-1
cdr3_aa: CSVVRGPTSYEQYF
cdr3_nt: TGCAGCGTTGTTAGGGGACCAACCTCCTACGAGCAGTACTTC

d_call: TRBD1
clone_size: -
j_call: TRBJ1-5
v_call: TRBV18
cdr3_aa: CASSPGQALNQPQHF
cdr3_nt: TGTGCCAGCTCACCGGGACAGGCCTTAAATCAGCCCCAGCATTTT

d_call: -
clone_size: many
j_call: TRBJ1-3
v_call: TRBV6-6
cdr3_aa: CASSDDRFSGNTIYF
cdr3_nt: TGTGCCAGCAGTGATGACAGATTCTCTGGAAACACCATATATTTT

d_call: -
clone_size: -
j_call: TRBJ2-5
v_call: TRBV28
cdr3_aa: CASSLPSGGSTQYF
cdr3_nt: TGTGCCAGCAGCCTCCCTTCTGGGGGAAGTACCCAGTACTTC

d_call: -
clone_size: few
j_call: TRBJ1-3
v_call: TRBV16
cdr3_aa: CASSQTQGSGNTIYF
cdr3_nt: TGTGCCAGCAGCCAAACACAGGGTTCTGGAAACACCATATATTTT

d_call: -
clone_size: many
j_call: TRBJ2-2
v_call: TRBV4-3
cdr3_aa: CASSQDFGNTGELFF
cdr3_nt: TGCGCCAGCAGCCAAGATTTCGGGAACACCGGGGAGCTGTTTTTT

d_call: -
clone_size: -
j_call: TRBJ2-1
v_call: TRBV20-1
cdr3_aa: CSARDLDGKFF
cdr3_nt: TGCAGTGCTAGAGATCTGGACGGCAAGTTCTTC

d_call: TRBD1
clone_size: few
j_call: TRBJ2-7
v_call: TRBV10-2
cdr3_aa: CASSVEGAVSEQYF
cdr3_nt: TGCGCCAGCAGTGTCGAGGGGGCGGTTAGTGAGCAGTACTTC

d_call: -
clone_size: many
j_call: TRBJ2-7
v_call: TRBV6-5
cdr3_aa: CASSNPGGALSYEQYF
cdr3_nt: TGTGCCAGCAGTAACCCCGGTGGAGCTCTCTCCTACGAGCAGTACTTC

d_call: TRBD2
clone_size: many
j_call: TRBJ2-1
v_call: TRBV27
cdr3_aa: CASSKNPRTSGNEQFF
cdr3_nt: TGTGCCAGCAGTAAAAATCCACGGACTAGCGGCAATGAGCAGTTCTTC

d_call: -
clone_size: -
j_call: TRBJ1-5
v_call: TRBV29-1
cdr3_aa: CSAIGRSNQPQHF
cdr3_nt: TGCAGCGCCATCGGACGGAGCAATCAGCCCCAGCATTTT

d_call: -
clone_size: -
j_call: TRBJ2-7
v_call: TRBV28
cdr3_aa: CASSFLDRNYEQYF
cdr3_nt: TGTGCCAGCAGTTTCTTGGACAGAAACTACGAGCAGTACTTC

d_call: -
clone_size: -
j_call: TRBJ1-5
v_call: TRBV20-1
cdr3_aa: CSAPPRDGNQPQHF
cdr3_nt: TGCAGTGCTCCCCCACGGGATGGGAATCAGCCCCAGCATTTT

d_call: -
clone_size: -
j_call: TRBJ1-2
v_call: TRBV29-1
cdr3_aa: CSAGDRSFDGYTF
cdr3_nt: TGCAGCGCCGGTGACAGGAGCTTTGATGGCTACACCTTC

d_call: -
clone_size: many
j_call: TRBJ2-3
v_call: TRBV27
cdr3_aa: CASSLWPSFMGTDTQYF
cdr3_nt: TGTGCCAGCAGTTTATGGCCCTCATTTATGGGTACAGATACGCAGTATTTT

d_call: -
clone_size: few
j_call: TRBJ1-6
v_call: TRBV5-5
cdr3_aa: CASIPSSQGGSPLHF
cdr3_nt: TGTGCCAGCATCCCCTCATCCCAGGGAGGGTCACCCCTCCACTTT

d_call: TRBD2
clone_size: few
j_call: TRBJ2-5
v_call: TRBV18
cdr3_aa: CASSPPTSGRPQETQYF
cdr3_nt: TGTGCCAGCTCACCACCGACTAGCGGGAGGCCCCAAGAGACCCAGTACTTC

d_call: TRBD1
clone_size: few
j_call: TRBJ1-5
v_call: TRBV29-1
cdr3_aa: CSVSGQASNQPQHF
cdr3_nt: TGCAGCGTGAGTGGACAGGCTAGCAATCAGCCCCAGCATTTT

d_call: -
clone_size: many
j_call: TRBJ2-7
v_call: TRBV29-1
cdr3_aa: CSVGGQAYEQYF
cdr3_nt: TGCAGCGTTGGAGGACAAGCCTACGAGCAGTACTTC